Shown below are 28 T cell receptor beta chains from a single sample sequenced in a study of shared clonotypes between healthy human individuals. The data were produced by immunoSEQ multiplex PCR, yet TCRdb's version contains in-frame clones alone and is incomplete. This sample has hundreds of thousands of clones, with about 97% found just once. The sequenced sample consisted of naive CD4+ T cells sorted from blood. Specified subset: CD45RA+ positively selected. The origin of the receptors is a woman aged 25 to 45 in good health.

V gene TRBV7-9 combines with J gene TRBJ2-7; D is possibly TRBD2 (6 bases). The CDR3 is made up of 15 amino acids. V dropped 2 bases and J dropped 0 bases, with 11 bases sitting between them. The germline V gene has CDR1 SEHNR and CDR2 FQNEAQ (reference sequence). CDR3 amino acids: CASSLWEAASYEQYF. CDR3 coding DNA: TGTGCCAGCAGCTTATGGGAGGCAGCCTCCTACGAGCAGTACTTC.

The chain couples TRBV25-1 to TRBJ1-1; 10 nucleotides line up with TRBD1. Germline V gives CDR1 MGHDK, CDR2 SYGVNS. Trimming removed 2 bases from V and 3 bases from J; junction bases left unmatched: 3. The CDR3 is 15 amino acids. For the CDR3, the DNA is TGTGCCAGCAGTGAAACGGGACAGGGGTACACTGAAGCTTTCTTT. Translated: CASSETGQGYTEAFF.

The chain couples TRBV19 to TRBJ2-2; 11 bases line up with TRBD1. The CDR3 is made up of 18 amino acids. CDR1 and CDR2 (germline): LNHDA, SQIVND (reference sequence). With V trimmed by 6 bases and J by 1 base, 10 bases remained unmatched. CDR3 nucleotides: TGTGCCAGTAGCGGACAGGGGGCAAGTCCGCTGAACACCGGGGAGCTGTTTTTT. Its translation is CASSGQGASPLNTGELFF.

A single count supports this clone. CDR3 DNA: TGCGCCAGCAGCGACGGGAGGGAAACAGATACGCAGTATTTT. This encodes CASSDGRETDTQYF. The J gene is TRBJ2-3, the V gene TRBV5-1; 8 bases agree with TRBD2. Germline CDR1 SGHRS, CDR2 YFSETQ. This CDR3 is built from 14 residues. Unmatched junction bases numbered 4, after V lost 4 bases and J lost 3 bases.

In its sample, this clone was seen once. The rearrangement joins TRBV14 to TRBJ1-6; possible D gene TRBD1, 5 bases. The CDR3 runs to 13 residues. The germline gives CDR1 SGHDN, CDR2 FVKESK. V was pared by 2 bases and J by 8 bases, with 7 bases between. The CDR3 protein is CASSQQGHSPLHF. DNA of the CDR3: TGTGCCAGCAGCCAACAGGGTCATTCACCCCTCCACTTT.

The V gene is TRBV13, the J gene TRBJ2-7; 11 nucleotides line up with TRBD2. Looked up from germline, CDR1 is PRHDT and CDR2 is FYEKMQ (reference sequence). Trimming removed 0 bases from V and 7 bases from J; junction bases left unmatched: 5. The CDR3 consists of 15 residues. This CDR3 is CASSLGLAGGWEQYF. The CDR3 DNA sequence: TGTGCCAGCAGCTTAGGCCTAGCGGGAGGATGGGAGCAGTACTTC.

The V gene is TRBV5-1, the J gene TRBJ2-3; D gene uncertain. CDR1 and CDR2 (germline): SGHRS, YFSETQ. The CDR3 sequence is 13 residues long. The germline V and J ends were trimmed by 4 bases and 5 bases, with 11 bases remaining between them. The CDR3 DNA reads TGCGCCAGCAGCCAGCGCACCCGAGATACGCAGTATTTT. It translates to CASSQRTRDTQYF.

This clone was seen only once. This sequence joins TRBV19 and TRBJ1-5; D may be TRBD1 (5 bases). The CDR3 extends over 15 amino acids. Germline CDR1 LNHDA, CDR2 SQIVND (reference sequence). The germline V and J ends were trimmed by 2 bases and 7 bases, with 15 bases remaining between them. As DNA, the CDR3 is TGTGCCAGTAGTATAAATTCGGACAATCGACAGCCCCAGCATTTT. The encoded protein is CASSINSDNRQPQHF.

This rearrangement joins TRBV2 to TRBJ2-7; 8 nucleotides agree with TRBD1. This CDR3 is 13 amino acids long. CDR1 and CDR2 (germline): SNHLY, FYNNEI. Trimming cost V 7 bases and J 3 bases; bases outside gene matches: 5. This chain's CDR3 is CASNSDRVYEQYF. The CDR3 DNA sequence: TGTGCCAGCAACTCGGACAGGGTCTACGAGCAGTACTTC. The complete variable domain, with remaining parts taken from reference TRBV2 and TRBJ2-7, reads EPEVTQTPSHQVTQMGQEVILRCVPISNHLYFYWYRQILGQKVEFLVSFYNNEISEKSEIFDDQFSVERPDGSNFTLKIRSTKLEDSAMYFCASNSDRVYEQYFGPGTRLTVT.

This chain connects TRBV19 to TRBJ2-1; TRBD2 matches 13 bases. Germline CDR1 and CDR2: LNHDA and SQIVND (reference sequence). V gave up 6 bases and J gave up 8 bases; unmatched junction bases: 10. The CDR3 is 16 amino acids. The CDR3 nucleotides read TGTGCCAGTAGCAAAGGACTAGCGGGAGCGGTATATGAGCAGTTCTTC. Translation: CASSKGLAGAVYEQFF.

This clone was seen once. CDR3 amino acids: CASSPPFTDTQYF. The DNA of the CDR3 is TGTGCCAGCAGCCCCCCTTTCACAGATACGCAGTATTTT. The chain couples TRBV11-2 to TRBJ2-3; D unresolved. CDR1 is SGHAT and CDR2 is FQNNGV in the germline V gene. The length of the CDR3 is 13 residues. Trimming took off 5 bases at V and 2 bases at J, with 8 bases between the two ends.

The chain couples TRBV6-6 to TRBJ1-2; D unresolved. CDR3 length equals 11 residues. The germline V gene has CDR1 MNHNY and CDR2 SVGAGI (reference sequence). V dropped 5 bases and J dropped 6 bases, with 7 bases sitting between them. The chain's CDR3 is CASSPDHGYTF. The CDR3 bases are TGTGCCAGCAGTCCGGACCATGGCTACACCTTC.

This chain uses TRBV7-9 with TRBJ1-2, with D possibly matching TRBD1 (6 bases). Germline V lookup: CDR1 SEHNR, CDR2 FQNEAQ (reference sequence). This CDR3 has 16 amino acids. V was shortened by 5 bases and J by 4 bases, with 20 bases between the two germline ends. In DNA form, the CDR3 reads TGTGCCAGCAGCCCCGGGGCGGGACAAGCTACCTATGGCTACACCTTC. Residues: CASSPGAGQATYGYTF.

The chain couples TRBV28 to TRBJ2-3; 9 nucleotides align to TRBD2. The CDR3 has 16 residues. Germline loops: CDR1 MDHEN, CDR2 SYDVKM. Trimming took 7 bases from V and 6 from J; bases not matched to a gene: 14. The CDR3 protein is CASKTPLAAGGDTQYF. In nucleotides, the CDR3 is TGTGCCAGCAAGACCCCCTTAGCGGCGGGAGGGGATACGCAGTATTTT.

In nucleotides, the CDR3 is TGTGCCAGCAGTGCGGACAGGGGTTCGGACACCGGGGAGCTGTTTTTT. Protein product: CASSADRGSDTGELFF. The J gene is TRBJ2-2, the V gene TRBV2; 9 bases are shared with TRBD1. The V and J ends lost 4 bases and 3 bases, in that order; junction bases with no gene match: 6. The CDR3 totals 16 residues. Germline loops: CDR1 SNHLY, CDR2 FYNNEI.

The chain has TRBV21-1 and TRBJ1-2. TRBV21-1 represents a pseudogene. The length of the CDR3 is 16 residues. The CDR3 here is CASSRSGPTLNYGYTF. The CDR3 DNA follows: TGTGCCAGCAGCAGATCGGGGCCAACGTTAAACTATGGCTACACCTTC.

The chain employs TRBV10-3 and TRBJ2-7; 10 bases map to TRBD2. There are 14 residues in the CDR3. Germline-derived CDR1 and CDR2 are ENHRY and SYGVKD. V lost 5 bases to trimming and J lost 3 bases; unmatched junction nucleotides: 4. In DNA, the CDR3 is TGTGCCATCAGTAACCCTAGCGGGAGCTACGAGCAGTACTTC. Amino acids: CAISNPSGSYEQYF.

The rearrangement links TRBV7-3 to TRBJ1-1, with TRBD1 matching 8 bases. Germline CDR1 SGHTA, CDR2 FQGTGA. V shed 1 base, J shed 6 bases, and the junction held 7 bases outside the gene matches. The CDR3 length is 15 residues. The CDR3 DNA is TGTGCCAGCAGCTTAAAGCCAGGGGGCAGCCCTGAAGCTTTCTTT. Encoded protein: CASSLKPGGSPEAFF.

This clone was seen just once. J is TRBJ2-6 and V is TRBV5-1; D may correspond to TRBD1 or TRBD2 (6 bases each). Germline V lookup: CDR1 SGHRS, CDR2 YFSETQ. CDR3 length: 16 amino acids. Trimming left V 1 base short and J 2 bases short, with 10 bases between. CDR3 region: CASSLTGAAGANVLTF. CDR3 in DNA: TGCGCCAGCAGCTTGACGGGGGCAGCTGGGGCCAACGTCCTGACTTTC.

The V and J genes are TRBV28 and TRBJ2-6; 8 nucleotides agree with TRBD1. CDR3 length equals 17 residues. Germline V gene sequence: CDR1 MDHEN, CDR2 SYDVKM. Trimming removed 3 bases from V and 3 bases from J; junction bases left unmatched: 7. CDR3 protein: CASSFGDRRGGANVLTF. In nucleotides, the CDR3 is TGTGCCAGCAGTTTCGGGGACAGGCGGGGTGGGGCCAACGTCCTGACTTTC.

The V call is TRBV2, the J call TRBJ2-1; D is possibly TRBD1 or TRBD2 (5 bases each). CDR1 is SNHLY and CDR2 is FYNNEI in the germline V gene. The CDR3 is 13 amino acids. Trimming stripped 4 bases from V and 6 bases from J, with 10 bases between. The CDR3 sequence: CASSAQGTNEQFF. DNA of the CDR3: TGTGCCAGCAGTGCACAAGGGACCAATGAGCAGTTCTTC.

This chain uses TRBV28 with TRBJ2-3, with 7 bases aligning to TRBD1. V shed 5 bases, J shed 1 base, and the junction held 12 bases outside the gene matches. The CDR3 length is 17 residues. Germline V gene lookup returns CDR1 MDHEN and CDR2 SYDVKM. CDR3 amino acids: CASSDDRERAGTDTQYF. CDR3 nucleotide sequence: TGTGCCAGCAGTGACGACAGGGAGAGGGCAGGCACAGATACGCAGTATTTT. Full variable domain (rest looked up from reference TRBV28 and TRBJ2-3): DVKVTQSSRYLVKRTGEKVFLECVQDMDHENMFWYRQDPGLGLRLIYFSYDVKMKEKGDIPEGYSVSREKKERFSLILESASTNQTSMYLCASSDDRERAGTDTQYFGPGTRLTVL.

This rearrangement joins TRBV7-2 to TRBJ1-3, with D unresolved. V lost 4 bases, J lost 2 bases, and 3 bases lay in between. Germline V gives CDR1 SGHTA, CDR2 FQGNSA. The CDR3 has 12 residues. Here the CDR3 reads CASSSTGNTIYF. The CDR3 DNA is TGTGCCAGCAGCTCTACTGGAAACACCATATATTTT.

The V and J genes are TRBV27 and TRBJ2-7; D perhaps matches TRBD1 (5 bases). This CDR3 has 15 residues. Germline values: CDR1 MNHEY, CDR2 SMNVEV (reference sequence). The V end was cut by 4 bases, the J end by 8 bases, with 21 bases between. CDR3 sequence reads: CASSSRQSESYQQYF. CDR3 bases: TGTGCCAGCAGTTCAAGACAGTCCGAGTCGTACCAGCAGTACTTC.

This chain joins TRBV9 and TRBJ1-2; possibly TRBD1 for D (6 bases). Germline loops: CDR1 SGDLS, CDR2 YYNGEE. The V and J ends lost 3 bases and 3 bases respectively, with 15 bases between them. The CDR3 is 15 residues long. The CDR3 loop reads CASSAAQGTHYGYTF. CDR3 bases: TGTGCCAGCAGCGCAGCCCAGGGGACCCACTATGGCTACACCTTC.

The chain links TRBV5-4 to TRBJ2-2; 8 bases fit TRBD1. The V segment lost 3 bases and the J segment 3 bases; nucleotides outside the gene matches: 1. There are 14 residues in the CDR3. The germline gives CDR1 SGHNT, CDR2 YYREEE (reference sequence). The CDR3 nucleotides are TGTGCCAGCAGCTCACAGGGGGACACCGGGGAGCTGTTTTTT. Translation: CASSSQGDTGELFF.

V is TRBV20-1 and J is TRBJ2-5, with D maybe TRBD1 (5 bases). Gene TRBJ2-7 matches the end of the DNA better, so the J call may be wrong. The CDR3 spans 11 residues. Germline V gene data show CDR1 as DFQATT and CDR2 as SNEGSKA (reference sequence). The CDR3 nucleotides read TGCAGTGCTTTAGACAGCTACGAGCAGTACTTC. The encoded protein is CSALDSYEQYF.

The V and J genes are TRBV28 and TRBJ1-1, with 7 nucleotides matching TRBD1. CDR3 length: 14 amino acids. From germline, CDR1 is MDHEN and CDR2 SYDVKM. With V trimmed by 6 bases and J by 0 bases, 4 bases remained unmatched. The CDR3 reads CASRLGQMNTEAFF. CDR3 bases: TGTGCCAGCAGGTTGGGACAGATGAACACTGAAGCTTTCTTT.